This T cell receptor (beta chain) was observed in a study of cytomegalovirus exposure and HLA in healthy donors. Points from the study as a whole: Later analysis reportedly placed an Asian-associated ancestry cluster below the roughly 680-donor mean in N-insertions. According to a later analysis, most TCR beta chains associated with CMV appeared HLA-restricted.

Primers: 60 Vbeta forward and 13 Jbeta reverse. Assay used: immunoSEQ multiplex PCR; TCRdb lists only in-frame clones, some missing. The data contain over 150,000 clones, 79% of them singletons. With regard to this clone: Antigen specificity is unknown.

The clonotype comes from a young woman in good health and CMV-seronegative. The sequenced sample consisted of PBMCs.

The CDR3 protein is CASSYETSSYEQYF. CDR3 in DNA: TGTGCCAGCAGCTATGAAACCAGCTCCTACGAGCAGTACTTC. This chain joins TRBV5-5 and TRBJ2-7, with D uncertain. Germline CDR1 SGHKS, CDR2 YYEKEE (reference sequence). Deletions cut 3 bases from V and 0 bases from J, with 10 bases between. This CDR3 comprises 14 residues.